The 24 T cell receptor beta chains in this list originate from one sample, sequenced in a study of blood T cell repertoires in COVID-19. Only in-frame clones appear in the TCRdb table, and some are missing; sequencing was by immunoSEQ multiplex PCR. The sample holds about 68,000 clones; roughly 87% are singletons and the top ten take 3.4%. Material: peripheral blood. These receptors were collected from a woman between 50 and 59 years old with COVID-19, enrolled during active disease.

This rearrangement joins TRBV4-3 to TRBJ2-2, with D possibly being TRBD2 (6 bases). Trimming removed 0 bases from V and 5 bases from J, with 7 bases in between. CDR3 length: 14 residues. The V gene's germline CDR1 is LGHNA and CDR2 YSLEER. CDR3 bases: TGCGCCAGCAGCCAAGATCTAGCGACCGGGGAGCTGTTTTTT. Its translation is CASSQDLATGELFF.

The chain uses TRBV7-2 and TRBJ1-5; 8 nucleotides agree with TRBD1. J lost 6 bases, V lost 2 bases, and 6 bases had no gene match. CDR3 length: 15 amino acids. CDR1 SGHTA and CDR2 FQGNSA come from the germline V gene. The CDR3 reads CASSLNQGAVQPQHF. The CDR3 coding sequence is TGTGCCAGCAGCTTAAACCAGGGGGCGGTTCAGCCCCAGCATTTT.

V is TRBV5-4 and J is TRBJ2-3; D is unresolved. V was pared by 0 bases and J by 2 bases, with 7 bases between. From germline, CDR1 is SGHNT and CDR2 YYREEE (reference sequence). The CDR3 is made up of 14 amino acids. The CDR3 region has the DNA TGTGCCAGCAGCTTGGTAACAGCCACAGATACGCAGTATTTT. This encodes CASSLVTATDTQYF.

The CDR3 coding sequence is TGTGCCACCAGCAGAGTTAAGAGAAGTGAAAAACTGTTTTTT. It codes for CATSRVKRSEKLFF. This chain joins TRBV15 and TRBJ1-4; D gene ambiguous. The CDR3 contains 14 residues. Germline loops: CDR1 LNHNV, CDR2 YYDKDF (reference sequence). Trimming pared 1 base from V and 7 bases from J, leaving 10 bases between.

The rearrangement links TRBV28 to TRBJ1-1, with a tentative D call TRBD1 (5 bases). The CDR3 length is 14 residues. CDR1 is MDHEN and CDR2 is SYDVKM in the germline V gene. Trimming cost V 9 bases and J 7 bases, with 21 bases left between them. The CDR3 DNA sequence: TGTGCCAGTCATCGGGTAATCAGGGCTGGTGAAGCTTTCTTT. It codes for CASHRVIRAGEAFF.

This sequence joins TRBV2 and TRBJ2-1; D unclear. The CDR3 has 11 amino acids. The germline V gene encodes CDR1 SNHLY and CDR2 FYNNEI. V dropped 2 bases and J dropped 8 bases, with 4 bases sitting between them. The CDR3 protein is CASSEIDEQFF. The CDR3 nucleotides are TGTGCCAGCAGTGAAATCGATGAGCAGTTCTTC.

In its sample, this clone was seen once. Here the CDR3 reads CASSFRQVGGNTEAFF. CDR3 nucleotides: TGTGCCAGCAGTTTCCGACAGGTTGGAGGAAATACTGAAGCTTTCTTT. The chain employs TRBV28 and TRBJ1-1, with D maybe TRBD1 (6 bases). The V gene lost 3 bases and the J gene lost 5 bases, with 19 bases spanning the gap. The germline V gene encodes CDR1 MDHEN and CDR2 SYDVKM. The CDR3 extends over 16 amino acids.

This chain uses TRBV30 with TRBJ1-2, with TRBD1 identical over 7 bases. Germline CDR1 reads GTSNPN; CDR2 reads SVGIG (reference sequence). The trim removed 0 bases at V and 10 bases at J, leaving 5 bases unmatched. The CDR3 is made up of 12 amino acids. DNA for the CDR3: TGTGCCTGGAGTGTACGGGAGGGGGCCTACACCTTC. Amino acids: CAWSVREGAYTF. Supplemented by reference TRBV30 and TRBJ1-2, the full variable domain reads SQTIHQWPATLVQPVGSPLSLECTVEGTSNPNLYWYRQAAGRGLQLLFYSVGIGQISSEVPQNLSASRPQDRQFILSSKKLLLSDSGFYLCAWSVREGAYTFGSGTRLTVV.

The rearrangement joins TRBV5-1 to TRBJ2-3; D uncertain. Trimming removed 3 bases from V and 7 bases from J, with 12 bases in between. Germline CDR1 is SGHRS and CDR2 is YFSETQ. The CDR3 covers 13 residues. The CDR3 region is CASSSLPANTQYF. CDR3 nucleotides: TGCGCCAGCAGCTCCCTCCCCGCTAATACGCAGTATTTT.

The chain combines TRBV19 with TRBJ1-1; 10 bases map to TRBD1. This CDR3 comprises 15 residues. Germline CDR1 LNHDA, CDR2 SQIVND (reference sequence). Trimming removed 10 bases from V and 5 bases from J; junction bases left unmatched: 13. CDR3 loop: CATETWTGGKTEAFF. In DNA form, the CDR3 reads TGTGCCACCGAAACCTGGACAGGGGGAAAGACTGAAGCTTTCTTT. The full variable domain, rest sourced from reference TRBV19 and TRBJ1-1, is DGGITQSPKYLFRKEGQNVTLSCEQNLNHDAMYWYRQDPGQGLRLIYYSQIVNDFQKGDIAEGYSVSREKKESFPLTVTSAQKNPTAFYLCATETWTGGKTEAFFGQGTRLTVV.

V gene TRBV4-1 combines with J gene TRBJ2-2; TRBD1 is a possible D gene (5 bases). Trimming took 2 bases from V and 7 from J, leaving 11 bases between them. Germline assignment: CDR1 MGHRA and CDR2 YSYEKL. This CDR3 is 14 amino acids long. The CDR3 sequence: CASSQQQVLGELFF. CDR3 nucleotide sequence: TGCGCCAGCAGCCAACAACAGGTACTCGGGGAGCTGTTTTTT.

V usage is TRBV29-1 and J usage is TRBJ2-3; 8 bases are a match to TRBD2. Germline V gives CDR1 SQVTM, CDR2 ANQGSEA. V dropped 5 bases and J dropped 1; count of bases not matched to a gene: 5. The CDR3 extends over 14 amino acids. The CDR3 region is CSVRSTSGTDTQYF. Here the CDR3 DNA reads TGCAGCGTTCGGTCGACTAGCGGCACAGATACGCAGTATTTT.

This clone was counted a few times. The DNA for the CDR3 is TGTGCCAGCAGTGCCGCGACAGGGACGCGGAATTCACCCCTCCACTTT. This gives the protein CASSAATGTRNSPLHF. The V and J genes are TRBV6-2 or TRBV6-3 and TRBJ1-6, with 7 positions matching TRBD1. The CDR3 is 16 residues long. Losses at the gene ends were 5 bases for V and 7 bases for J; bases not matched to a gene: 11. Germline-derived CDR1 and CDR2 are MNHEY and SVGEGT.

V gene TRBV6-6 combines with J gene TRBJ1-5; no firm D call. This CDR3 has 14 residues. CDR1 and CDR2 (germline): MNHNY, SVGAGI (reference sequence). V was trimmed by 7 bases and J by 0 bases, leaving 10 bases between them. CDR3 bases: TGTGCCAGCAATAAGGGAGGTAGCAATCAGCCCCAGCATTTT. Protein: CASNKGGSNQPQHF.

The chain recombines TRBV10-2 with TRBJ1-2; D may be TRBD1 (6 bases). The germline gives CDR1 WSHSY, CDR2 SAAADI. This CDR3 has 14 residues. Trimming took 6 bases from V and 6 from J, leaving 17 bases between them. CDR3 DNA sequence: TGCGCCAGCAGGGATGTTACAGGGACGAATGGCTACACCTTC. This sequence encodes CASRDVTGTNGYTF.

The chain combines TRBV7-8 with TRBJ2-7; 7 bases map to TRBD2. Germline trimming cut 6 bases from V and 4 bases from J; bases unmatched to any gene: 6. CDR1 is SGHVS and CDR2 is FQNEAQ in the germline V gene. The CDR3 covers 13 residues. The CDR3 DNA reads TGTGCCAGCAGTCCTAGCGGAAGATACGAGCAGTACTTC. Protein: CASSPSGRYEQYF.

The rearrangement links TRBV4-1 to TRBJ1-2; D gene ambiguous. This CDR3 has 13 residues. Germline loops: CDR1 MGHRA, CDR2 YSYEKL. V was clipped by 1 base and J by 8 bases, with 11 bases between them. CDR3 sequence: CASSQVASEGYTF. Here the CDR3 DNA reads TGCGCCAGCAGCCAAGTGGCAAGCGAAGGCTACACCTTC.

The CDR3 region has the DNA TGTGCCAGCAGCTTAGCGCTGGTAGCGGGAGAGGACGAGCAGTACTTC. Translated: CASSLALVAGEDEQYF. The chain uses TRBV7-9 and TRBJ2-7; 9 bases match TRBD2. Germline CDR1 SEHNR, CDR2 FQNEAQ (reference sequence). V was clipped by 0 bases and J by 5 bases; unmatched bases: 8. The CDR3 has 16 residues. The whole variable domain, remainder taken from reference TRBV7-9 and TRBJ2-7, is DTGVSQNPRHKITKRGQNVTFRCDPISEHNRLYWYRQTLGQGPEFLTYFQNEAQLEKSRLLSDRFSAERPKGSFSTLEIQRTEQGDSAMYLCASSLALVAGEDEQYFGPGTRLTVT.

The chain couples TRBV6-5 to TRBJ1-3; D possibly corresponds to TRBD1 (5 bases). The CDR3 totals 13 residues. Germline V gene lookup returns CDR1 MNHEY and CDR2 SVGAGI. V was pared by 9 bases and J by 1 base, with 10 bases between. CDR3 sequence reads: CARSGMSGNTIYF. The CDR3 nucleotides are TGTGCCAGATCAGGGATGTCTGGAAACACCATATATTTT.

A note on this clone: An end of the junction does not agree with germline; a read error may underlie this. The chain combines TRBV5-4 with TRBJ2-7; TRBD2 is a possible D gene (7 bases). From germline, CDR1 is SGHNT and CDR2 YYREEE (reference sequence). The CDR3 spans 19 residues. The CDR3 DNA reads TGTGCCAGCAGCTATGGGAGCGGCAGGGGCGGGGGCAACTCCTACAAGCAGTACTTC. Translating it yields CASSYGSGRGGGNSYKQYF.

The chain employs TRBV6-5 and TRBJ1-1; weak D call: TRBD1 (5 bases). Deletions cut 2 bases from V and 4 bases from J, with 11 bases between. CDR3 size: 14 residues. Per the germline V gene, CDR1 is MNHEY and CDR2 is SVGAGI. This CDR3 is CASSYQGGGTEAFF. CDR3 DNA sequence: TGTGCCAGCAGTTACCAGGGCGGCGGCACTGAAGCTTTCTTT.

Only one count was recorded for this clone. The CDR3 loop reads CASSKRVQETQYF. For the CDR3, the DNA is TGTGCCAGCAGCAAGCGGGTCCAAGAGACCCAGTACTTC. The rearrangement uses TRBV7-2 and TRBJ2-5; tentative D call: TRBD2 (6 bases). The CDR3 sequence is 13 residues long. Germline CDR1 is SGHTA and CDR2 is FQGNSA. The V and J ends lost 5 bases and 1 base respectively, with 8 bases between them.

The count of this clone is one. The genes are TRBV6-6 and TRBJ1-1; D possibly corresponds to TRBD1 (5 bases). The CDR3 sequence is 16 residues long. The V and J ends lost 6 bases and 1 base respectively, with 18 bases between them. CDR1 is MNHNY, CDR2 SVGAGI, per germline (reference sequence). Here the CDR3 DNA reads TGTGCCAGCAGCCCCTACCCAGACAGTGGGAACACTGAAGCTTTCTTT. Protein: CASSPYPDSGNTEAFF.

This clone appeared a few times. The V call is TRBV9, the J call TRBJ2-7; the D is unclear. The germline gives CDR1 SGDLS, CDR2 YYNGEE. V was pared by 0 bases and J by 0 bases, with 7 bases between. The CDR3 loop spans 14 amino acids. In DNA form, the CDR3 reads TGTGCCAGCAGCGTAGGCATCAGCTCCTACGAGCAGTACTTC. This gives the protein CASSVGISSYEQYF. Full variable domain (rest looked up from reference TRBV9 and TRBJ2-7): DSGVTQTPKHLITATGQRVTLRCSPRSGDLSVYWYQQSLDQGLQFLIQYYNGEERAKGNILERFSAQQFPDLHSELNLSSLELGDSALYFCASSVGISSYEQYFGPGTRLTVT.